This TCR beta chain originates from a study of cytomegalovirus exposure and HLA in healthy donors. The study's findings and limits: Most subjects had HLA-A and HLA-B alleles reportedly predicted accurately by TCR beta sequences. Later analysis identified a missense DCLRE1C variant that was linked to TCR beta V- and J-gene trimming.

PCR primers comprised 60 Vbeta and 13 Jbeta primers. Assay used: immunoSEQ multiplex PCR; TCRdb lists only in-frame clones, some missing. The sample has some 180,000 clones; more than 75% are singletons. Germline CDR1 is MDHEN and CDR2 is SYDVKM. Trimming took 8 bases from V and 8 from J, leaving 18 bases between them. The CDR3 is made up of 13 amino acids. This clone appeared a single time. What it binds is unknown. This chain links TRBV28 with TRBJ1-2; D ambiguous. Sequenced sample: PBMCs. The sequence was obtained from a woman in her 30s in good health and CMV-seropositive. The CDR3 DNA reads as TGTGCCAGCTCCCTAGCCCCTCCGGGGGGCTACACCTTC. Residues: CASSLAPPGGYTF.